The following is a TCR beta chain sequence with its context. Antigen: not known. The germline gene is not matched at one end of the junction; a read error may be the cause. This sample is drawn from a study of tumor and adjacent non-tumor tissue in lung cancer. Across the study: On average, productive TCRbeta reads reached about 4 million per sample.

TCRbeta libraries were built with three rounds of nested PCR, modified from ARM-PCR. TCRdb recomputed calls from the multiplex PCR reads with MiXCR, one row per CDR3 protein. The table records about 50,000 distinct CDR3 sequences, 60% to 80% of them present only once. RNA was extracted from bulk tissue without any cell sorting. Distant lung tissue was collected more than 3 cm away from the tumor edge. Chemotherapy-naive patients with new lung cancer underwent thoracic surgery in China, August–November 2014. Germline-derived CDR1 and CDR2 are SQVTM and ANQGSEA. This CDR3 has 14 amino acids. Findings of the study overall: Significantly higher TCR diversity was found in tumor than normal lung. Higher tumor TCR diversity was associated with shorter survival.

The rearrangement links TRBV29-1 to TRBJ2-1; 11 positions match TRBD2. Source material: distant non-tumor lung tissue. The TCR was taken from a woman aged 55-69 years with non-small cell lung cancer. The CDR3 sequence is CSIAGGYVYGERFF. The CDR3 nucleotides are TGCAGCATAGCGGGAGGGTATGTGTATGGTGAGCGGTTCTTC.